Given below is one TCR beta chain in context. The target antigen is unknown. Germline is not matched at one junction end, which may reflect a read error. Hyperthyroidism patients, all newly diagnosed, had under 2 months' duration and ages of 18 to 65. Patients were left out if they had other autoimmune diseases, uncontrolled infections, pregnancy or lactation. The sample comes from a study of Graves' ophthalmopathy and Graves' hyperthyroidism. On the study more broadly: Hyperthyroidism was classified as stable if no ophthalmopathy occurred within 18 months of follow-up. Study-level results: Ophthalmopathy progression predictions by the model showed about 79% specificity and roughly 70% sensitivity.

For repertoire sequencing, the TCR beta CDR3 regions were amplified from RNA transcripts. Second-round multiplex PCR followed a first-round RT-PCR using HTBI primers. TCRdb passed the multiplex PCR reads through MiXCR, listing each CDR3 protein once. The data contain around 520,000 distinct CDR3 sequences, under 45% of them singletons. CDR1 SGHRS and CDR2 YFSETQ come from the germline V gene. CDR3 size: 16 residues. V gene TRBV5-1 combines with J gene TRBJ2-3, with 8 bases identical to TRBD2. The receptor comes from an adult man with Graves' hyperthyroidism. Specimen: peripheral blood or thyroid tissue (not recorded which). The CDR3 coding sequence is TGTGCCAGCAGCTTTTTAACAGCGGGAGGCACAGATACGCAGTATTTT. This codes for CASSFLTAGGTDTQYF.